A single sample is the source of the 30 T cell receptor beta chains below, sequenced in a study of T cells in Graves' hyperthyroidism and ophthalmopathy. TCR beta CDR3 regions were amplified from RNA transcripts. HTBI primers were used for first-round RT-PCR of the TCR CDR3. TCRdb reanalysed the multiplex PCR reads using MiXCR and keeps one entry per CDR3 protein. This table has 350,000 or so distinct CDR3 sequences, 15% to 20% appearing once. The sample consisted of blood. The receptors were gathered from a woman aged 30 to 39 with Graves' hyperthyroidism that later progressed to Graves' ophthalmopathy.

This clonotype was detected many times. The rearrangement links TRBV27 to TRBJ1-1; TRBD1 might be the D (6 bases). V lost 5 bases to trimming and J lost 4 bases, with 14 bases between them. The CDR3 length is 14 residues. Germline V gives CDR1 MNHEY, CDR2 SMNVEV (reference sequence). The chain's CDR3 is CASSLIQGLTEAFF. The CDR3, as DNA: TGTGCCAGCAGTCTTATCCAGGGGCTCACTGAAGCTTTCTTT.

This clonotype was counted many times. The genes are TRBV28 and TRBJ2-7; tentatively, D is TRBD1 or TRBD2 (5 bases each). Germline V gene lookup returns CDR1 MDHEN and CDR2 SYDVKM. The V and J ends lost 6 bases and 2 bases respectively, with 17 bases between them. CDR3 length: 15 residues. CDR3 residues: CASSSAHGGTYEQYF. The CDR3 DNA reads as TGTGCCAGCAGCTCGGCCCATGGGGGAACCTACGAGCAGTACTTC.

This clonotype was recorded at least ten times. The rearrangement uses TRBV27 and TRBJ2-2; no clear D gene. Germline V gives CDR1 MNHEY, CDR2 SMNVEV (reference sequence). Deletions cut 6 bases from V and 4 bases from J, with 12 bases between. CDR3 length: 14 residues. The CDR3 DNA sequence: TGTGCCAGCAGACCTGGCTACTCCACCGGGGAGCTGTTTTTT. Amino acid sequence: CASRPGYSTGELFF.

This clonotype was detected many times. V is TRBV3-1 and J is TRBJ1-4; D is undetermined. Germline-derived CDR1 and CDR2 are LGHDT and YNNKEL (reference sequence). This CDR3 is built from 18 residues. The germline V and J ends were trimmed by 3 bases and 8 bases, with 25 bases remaining between them. In DNA, the CDR3 is TGTGCCAGCAGCCAGGGGAGTAGGACGAACTACGTGCGGGAAAAACTGTTTTTT. Its protein is CASSQGSRTNYVREKLFF.

The chain employs TRBV9 and TRBJ2-7, with 8 bases aligning to TRBD1. Trimming at V came to 4 bases and at J to 5 bases, leaving 8 bases not matched to a gene. This CDR3 has 14 residues. Germline CDR1 reads SGDLS; CDR2 reads YYNGEE. The CDR3 coding sequence is TGTGCCAGCAGCCCTTCAGGGGGCTACCACGAGCAGTACTTC. It translates to CASSPSGGYHEQYF.

This clonotype occurred many times. The CDR3 protein is CASSDNGAQETQYF. The CDR3 DNA is TGCGCCAGCAGCGACAATGGAGCTCAAGAGACCCAGTACTTC. The chain links TRBV5-1 to TRBJ2-5; D remains ambiguous. This CDR3 has 14 amino acids. The germline V and J ends were trimmed by 4 bases and 2 bases, with 12 bases remaining between them. CDR1 is SGHRS, CDR2 YFSETQ, per germline.

The sample holds many counts of this clonotype. As DNA, the CDR3 is TGTGCCAGCAGCTTAGATGGCGGGTGGGGAGAGACCCAGTACTTC. Translation gives CASSLDGGWGETQYF. This chain uses TRBV7-8 with TRBJ2-5; the D gene is possibly TRBD2 (5 bases). V gave up 1 base and J gave up 4 bases, with 13 bases separating them. The CDR3 extends over 15 amino acids. Per the germline V gene, CDR1 is SGHVS and CDR2 is FQNEAQ.

This clonotype came up many times. J is TRBJ1-6 and V is TRBV12-5, with D hard to call. V lost 0 bases to trimming and J lost 7 bases, with 22 bases between them. Germline values: CDR1 LGHNT, CDR2 FRNRAP. The CDR3 has 19 residues. This chain's CDR3 is CASGLVGSAPTSLNSPLHF. The CDR3 DNA sequence: TGTGCTAGTGGTTTGGTAGGCTCGGCACCGACCAGCCTCAATTCACCCCTCCACTTT.

Remarks on this clonotype: One end of the junction is discordant with germline, which a read error may explain. This chain connects TRBV19 to TRBJ1-5; no reliable D call. In germline, CDR1 is LNHDA, CDR2 SQIVND (reference sequence). CDR3 length equals 18 residues. Here the CDR3 DNA reads TGTGCCAGTAGCCCATCATGGGCACTCGATCTTAGCAATCAGCCCCAACATTTT. Translated: CASSPSWALDLSNQPQHF.

The sample holds many counts of this clonotype. This rearrangement joins TRBV20-1 to TRBJ1-4, with TRBD1 identical over 7 bases. The J segment lost 7 bases and the V segment lost 1 base, leaving 6 bases of the junction unmatched. The CDR3 length is 14 residues. Germline V gives CDR1 DFQATT, CDR2 SNEGSKA (reference sequence). DNA for the CDR3: TGCAGTGCTAGAGTTAGCAGGGACAGTGAAAAACTGTTTTTT. Its translation: CSARVSRDSEKLFF.

This clonotype has a count of ten or more. This sequence joins TRBV12-3 or TRBV12-4 and TRBJ2-2; 9 bases align to TRBD1. The CDR3 is 15 amino acids. The V segment lost 8 bases and the J segment 6 bases; nucleotides outside the gene matches: 10. DNA of the CDR3: TGTGCCAGCTGGGGGACAGGGTATCTTGCCGGGGAGCTGTTTTTT. Amino acid sequence: CASWGTGYLAGELFF.

This clonotype has at least ten counts. This chain uses TRBV20-1 with TRBJ2-2; no clear D gene. This CDR3 has 13 residues. Germline-derived CDR1 and CDR2 are DFQATT and SNEGSKA (reference sequence). The V end lost 3 bases, the J end lost 3 bases, and 8 bases lay between the germline ends. The CDR3 sequence is CSASLQHTGELFF. The CDR3 DNA is TGCAGTGCTAGCTTGCAGCACACCGGGGAGCTGTTTTTT.

At least ten counts were recorded for this clonotype. J is TRBJ1-4 and V is TRBV27; D gene uncertain. This CDR3 has 14 residues. Trimming took off 3 bases at V and 7 bases at J, with 12 bases between the two ends. In germline, CDR1 is MNHEY, CDR2 SMNVEV (reference sequence). The CDR3 region has the DNA TGTGCCAGCAGTTTCGGAGGATGGGGTGAAAAACTGTTTTTT. It translates to CASSFGGWGEKLFF.

The J gene is TRBJ1-1, the V gene TRBV20-1; maybe TRBD1 (5 bases). Germline V gives CDR1 DFQATT, CDR2 SNEGSKA (reference sequence). V was trimmed by 5 bases and J by 8 bases, leaving 15 bases between them. The CDR3 is made up of 12 amino acids. In nucleotides, the CDR3 is TGCAGTGCTCGGAGGGGCGGTCGGGAAGCTTTCTTT. This codes for CSARRGGREAFF.

This clonotype was recorded a few times. The chain links TRBV27 to TRBJ2-2; 10 positions match TRBD2. Trimming cost V 3 bases and J 5 bases; bases outside gene matches: 6. Germline V lookup: CDR1 MNHEY, CDR2 SMNVEV (reference sequence). The CDR3 consists of 16 residues. CDR3 in amino acids: CASSFTSGAVTGELFF. CDR3 nucleotide sequence: TGTGCCAGCAGTTTTACTAGCGGGGCGGTAACCGGGGAGCTGTTTTTT.

The chain recombines TRBV7-9 with TRBJ1-5; a weak D match, TRBD1 (6 bases). CDR3 length: 13 residues. Germline V gives CDR1 SEHNR, CDR2 FQNEAQ (reference sequence). Trimming stripped 4 bases from V and 6 bases from J, with 10 bases between. The CDR3 loop is CASSYDRSQPQHF. CDR3 coding DNA: TGTGCCAGCAGCTACGACAGGAGTCAGCCCCAGCATTTT.

The chain carries TRBV28 and TRBJ2-4; 14 bases are shared with TRBD2. The CDR3 totals 15 residues. Germline V CDR1 and CDR2: MDHEN, SYDVKM. V gave up 4 bases and J gave up 6 bases; unmatched junction bases: 2. This CDR3 reads CASSSGTSGRNIQYF. DNA of the CDR3: TGTGCCAGCAGTTCCGGGACTAGCGGGAGAAACATTCAGTACTTC.

This clonotype came up once. J is TRBJ2-1 and V is TRBV5-1; 8 nucleotides agree with TRBD2. The CDR3 is 17 residues long. Germline CDR1 reads SGHRS; CDR2 reads YFSETQ. The J segment lost 4 bases and the V segment lost 2 bases, leaving 11 bases of the junction unmatched. DNA of the CDR3: TGCGCCAGCAGCTTTGGAGCGGGGGCGGGAGGATACAATGAGCAGTTCTTC. Its protein is CASSFGAGAGGYNEQFF.

This clonotype came up many times. The rearrangement links TRBV27 to TRBJ2-7; a weak D match, TRBD2 (5 bases). CDR1 is MNHEY and CDR2 is SMNVEV in the germline V gene (reference sequence). There are 11 residues in the CDR3. The ends were cut back, 6 bases at V and 3 bases at J, with 6 bases in the middle. This chain's CDR3 is CASRLVYEQYF. The DNA for the CDR3 is TGTGCCAGCAGACTAGTCTACGAGCAGTACTTC.

There are many counts of this clonotype. The chain couples TRBV28 to TRBJ1-1; 7 bases agree with TRBD1. The V segment lost 1 base and the J segment 4 bases; nucleotides outside the gene matches: 6. The CDR3 has 15 residues. CDR1 and CDR2 (germline): MDHEN, SYDVKM. This CDR3 is CASSLSRTGSTEAFF. The CDR3 DNA follows: TGTGCCAGCAGTTTATCCCGGACAGGCTCCACTGAAGCTTTCTTT.

The V call is TRBV11-3, the J call TRBJ2-1, with 11 bases fitting TRBD2. From germline, CDR1 is SGHNT and CDR2 YENEEA. The CDR3 is 15 residues long. J gave up 8 bases and V 0 bases, and 3 bases lay outside the gene matches. CDR3 DNA sequence: TGTGCCAGCAGCTTAGAAGGGACTAGCGGCCATGAGCAGTTCTTC. Amino acid sequence: CASSLEGTSGHEQFF.

This clonotype was counted many times. The chain uses TRBV15 and TRBJ1-2; 9 bases agree with TRBD1. The germline V gene has CDR1 LNHNV and CDR2 YYDKDF (reference sequence). There are 18 residues in the CDR3. V lost 0 bases to trimming and J lost 0 bases; unmatched junction nucleotides: 8. The CDR3 loop is CATSRDRGQGLTNYGYTF. The CDR3 DNA reads as TGTGCCACCAGCAGAGATCGTGGACAGGGGCTCACTAACTATGGCTACACCTTC.

This clonotype occurred many times. The chain joins TRBV20-1 to TRBJ1-1, with a possible D match to TRBD1 (5 bases). V dropped 2 bases and J dropped 3 bases, with 7 bases sitting between them. The CDR3 has 12 amino acids. Germline CDR1 is DFQATT and CDR2 is SNEGSKA (reference sequence). The CDR3 spells CSARFRDTEAFF. CDR3 DNA sequence: TGCAGTGCTAGATTCAGGGACACTGAAGCTTTCTTT.

This clonotype has a handful of counts. V gene TRBV6-1 combines with J gene TRBJ2-3; unclear D gene. V lost 2 bases and J lost 2, with 14 bases in between. Germline V gives CDR1 MNHNS, CDR2 SASEGT. There are 16 residues in the CDR3. Here the CDR3 DNA reads TGTGCCAGCAGTGAAATCCCCTCGGTCTCCACAGATACGCAGTATTTT. Protein product: CASSEIPSVSTDTQYF.

This clonotype has at least ten counts. This chain connects TRBV19 to TRBJ1-1; possibly TRBD1 for D (5 bases). The V gene lost 0 bases and the J gene lost 2 bases, with 16 bases spanning the gap. Germline loops: CDR1 LNHDA, CDR2 SQIVND (reference sequence). CDR3 size: 17 residues. CDR3: CASSIDQGLRGNTEAFF. CDR3 DNA sequence: TGTGCCAGTAGTATAGATCAGGGATTGAGGGGCAACACTGAAGCTTTCTTT.

The CDR3 sequence is CASSGSDRTSRRSGELFF. As DNA, the CDR3 is TGTGCCAGCAGCGGATCAGACCGGACTAGCCGTAGGTCCGGGGAGCTGTTTTTT. The chain has TRBV4-2 and TRBJ2-2, with TRBD2 matching 8 bases. Germline lookup yields CDR1 LGHNA and CDR2 YNFKEQ. CDR3 length: 18 residues. V lost 5 bases, J lost 6 bases, and 17 bases stayed unmatched.

This sequence joins TRBV20-1 and TRBJ2-2; no definite D call. The CDR3 is made up of 15 amino acids. Germline CDR1 reads DFQATT; CDR2 reads SNEGSKA (reference sequence). Trimming left V 6 bases short and J 4 bases short, with 18 bases between. The CDR3 loop reads CSATFGSISTGELFF. The CDR3 DNA follows: TGCAGTGCCACATTCGGAAGCATTAGCACCGGGGAGCTGTTTTTT.

This chain links TRBV2 with TRBJ1-1; D gene uncertain. Trimming removed 8 bases from V and 1 base from J, with 11 bases in between. Per germline, CDR1 SNHLY and CDR2 FYNNEI. CDR3 length equals 13 residues. This chain's CDR3 is CASGSGPNTEAFF. The CDR3, as DNA: TGTGCCAGCGGTTCCGGTCCGAACACTGAAGCTTTCTTT.

This clonotype has ten or more counts. The V and J genes are TRBV5-1 and TRBJ2-1; D is undetermined. The CDR3 runs 11 residues. The germline V and J ends were trimmed by 2 bases and 8 bases, with 5 bases remaining between them. Germline assignment: CDR1 SGHRS and CDR2 YFSETQ. In DNA form, the CDR3 reads TGCGCCAGCAGCTTAAGAGATGAGCAGTTCTTC. Its protein product is CASSLRDEQFF.

At least ten counts were recorded for this clonotype. The CDR3 here is CASSLTGATNEKLFF. Written as DNA, the CDR3 is TGTGCCAGCAGCTTAACCGGGGCAACTAATGAAAAACTGTTTTTT. The rearrangement links TRBV7-9 to TRBJ1-4; D unclear. Trimming took off 2 bases at V and 0 bases at J, with 7 bases between the two ends. This CDR3 comprises 15 residues. CDR1 is SEHNR, CDR2 FQNEAQ, per germline (reference sequence).